Below, one T cell receptor (beta chain) is given with its context. This specimen belongs to a study of blood T cell repertoires in COVID-19. Produced via immunoSEQ multiplex PCR; TCRdb's table is partial and in-frame only. This table holds a few hundred thousand clones, about 90% found once. V gave up 4 bases and J gave up 7 bases; unmatched junction bases: 6. The CDR3 sequence is 15 residues long. Germline V gene lookup returns CDR1 SGHDN and CDR2 FVKESK. The gene calls are TRBV14 and TRBJ2-1; 11 bases line up with TRBD2. Sequenced: peripheral blood. The origin of this receptor is a young man with COVID-19, enrolled during active disease. This chain's CDR3 is CASSLIAGGGNEQFF. Here the CDR3 DNA reads TGTGCCAGCAGCCTGATAGCGGGAGGGGGGAATGAGCAGTTCTTC.